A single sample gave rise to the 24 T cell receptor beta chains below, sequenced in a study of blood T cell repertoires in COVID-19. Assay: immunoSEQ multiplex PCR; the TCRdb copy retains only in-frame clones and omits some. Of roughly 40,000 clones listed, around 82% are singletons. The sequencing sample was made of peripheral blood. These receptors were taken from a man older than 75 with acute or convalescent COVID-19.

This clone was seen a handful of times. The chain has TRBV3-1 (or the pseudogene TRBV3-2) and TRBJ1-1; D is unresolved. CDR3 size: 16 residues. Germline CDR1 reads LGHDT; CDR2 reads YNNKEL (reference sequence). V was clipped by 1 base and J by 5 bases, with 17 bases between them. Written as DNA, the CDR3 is TGTGCCAGCAGCCAAGCCTGGGTGGAGGGTGGTACTGAAGCTTTCTTT. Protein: CASSQAWVEGGTEAFF.

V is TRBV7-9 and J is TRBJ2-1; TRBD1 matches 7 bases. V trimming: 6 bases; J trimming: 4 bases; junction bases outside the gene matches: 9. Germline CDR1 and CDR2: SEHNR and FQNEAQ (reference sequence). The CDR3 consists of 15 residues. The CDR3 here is CASSLDRVLYNEQFF. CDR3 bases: TGTGCCAGCAGTCTCGACAGGGTCCTATACAATGAGCAGTTCTTC.

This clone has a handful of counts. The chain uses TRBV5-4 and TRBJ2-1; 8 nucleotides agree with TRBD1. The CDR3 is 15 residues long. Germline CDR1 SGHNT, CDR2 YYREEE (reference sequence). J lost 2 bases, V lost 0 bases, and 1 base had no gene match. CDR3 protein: CASSLGTGTYNEQFF. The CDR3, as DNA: TGTGCCAGCAGCTTGGGGACAGGGACCTACAATGAGCAGTTCTTC.

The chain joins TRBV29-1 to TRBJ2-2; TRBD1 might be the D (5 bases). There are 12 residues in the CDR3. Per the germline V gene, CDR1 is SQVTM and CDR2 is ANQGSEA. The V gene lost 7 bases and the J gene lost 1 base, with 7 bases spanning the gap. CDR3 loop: CSGGQNTGELFF. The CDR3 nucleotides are TGCAGCGGGGGCCAGAACACCGGGGAGCTGTTTTTT.

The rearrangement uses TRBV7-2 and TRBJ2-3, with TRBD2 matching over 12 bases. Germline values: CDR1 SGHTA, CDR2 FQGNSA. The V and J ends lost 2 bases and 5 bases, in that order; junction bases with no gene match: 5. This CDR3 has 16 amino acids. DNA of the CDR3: TGTGCCAGCAGCTTACCCCTAGCGGGGGGGGTAGATACGCAGTATTTT. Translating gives CASSLPLAGGVDTQYF.

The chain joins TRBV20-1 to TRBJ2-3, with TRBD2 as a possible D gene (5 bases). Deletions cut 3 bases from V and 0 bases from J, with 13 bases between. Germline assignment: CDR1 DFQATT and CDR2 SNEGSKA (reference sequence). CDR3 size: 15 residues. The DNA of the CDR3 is TGCAGTGCTAGTCTCCGGACTGTGAGCACAGATACGCAGTATTTT. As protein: CSASLRTVSTDTQYF.

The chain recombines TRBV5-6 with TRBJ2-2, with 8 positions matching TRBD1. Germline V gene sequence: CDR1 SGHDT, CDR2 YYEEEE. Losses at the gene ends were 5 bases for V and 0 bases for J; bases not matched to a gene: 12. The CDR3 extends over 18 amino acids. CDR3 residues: CASRQQGDPFANTGELFF. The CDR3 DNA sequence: TGTGCCAGCAGACAACAGGGGGACCCGTTCGCGAACACCGGGGAGCTGTTTTTT.

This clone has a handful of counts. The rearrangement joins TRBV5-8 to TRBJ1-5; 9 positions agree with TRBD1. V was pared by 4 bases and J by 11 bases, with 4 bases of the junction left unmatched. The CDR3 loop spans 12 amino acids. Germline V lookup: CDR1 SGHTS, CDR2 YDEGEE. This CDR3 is CASSPGTGTQHF. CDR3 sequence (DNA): TGTGCCAGCAGCCCTGGGACAGGGACCCAGCATTTT.

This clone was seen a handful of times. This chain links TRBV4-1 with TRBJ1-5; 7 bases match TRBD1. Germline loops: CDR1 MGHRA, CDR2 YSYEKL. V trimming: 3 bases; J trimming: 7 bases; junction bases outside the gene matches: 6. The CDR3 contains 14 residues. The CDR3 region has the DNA TGCGCCAGCAGCCACGCGGACAGGTACCAGCCCCAGCATTTT. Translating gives CASSHADRYQPQHF.

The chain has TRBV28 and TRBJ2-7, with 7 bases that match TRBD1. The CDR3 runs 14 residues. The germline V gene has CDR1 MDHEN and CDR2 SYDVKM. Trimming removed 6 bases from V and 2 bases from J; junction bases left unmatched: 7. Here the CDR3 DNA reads TGTGCCAGCAGGCCCGACAGGGACCCCTACGAGCAGTACTTC. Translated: CASRPDRDPYEQYF.

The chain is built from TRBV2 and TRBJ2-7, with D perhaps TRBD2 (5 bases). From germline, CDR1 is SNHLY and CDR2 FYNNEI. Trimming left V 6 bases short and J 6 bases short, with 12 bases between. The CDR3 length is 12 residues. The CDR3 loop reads CASSPERAEQYF. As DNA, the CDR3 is TGTGCCAGCAGCCCCGAGAGGGCCGAGCAGTACTTC.

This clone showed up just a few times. The CDR3 DNA reads TGTGCCAGCAGTGAAGAGGGGTCCACGAAAGCTTTCTTT. Encoded protein: CASSEEGSTKAFF. V usage is TRBV2 and J usage is TRBJ1-1; D may be TRBD1 (5 bases). The CDR3 runs to 13 residues. Trimming took off 1 base at V and 9 bases at J, with 12 bases between the two ends. Per the germline V gene, CDR1 is SNHLY and CDR2 is FYNNEI. The full variable domain, its missing parts supplied by reference TRBV2 and TRBJ1-1, is EPEVTQTPSHQVTQMGQEVILRCVPISNHLYFYWYRQILGQKVEFLVSFYNNEISEKSEIFDDQFSVERPDGSNFTLKIRSTKLEDSAMYFCASSEEGSTKAFFGQGTRLTVV.

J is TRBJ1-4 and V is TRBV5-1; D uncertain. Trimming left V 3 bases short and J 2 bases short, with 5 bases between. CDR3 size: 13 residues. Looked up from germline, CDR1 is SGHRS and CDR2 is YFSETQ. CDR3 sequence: CASSSGTNEKLFF. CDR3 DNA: TGCGCCAGCAGCTCCGGTACTAATGAAAAACTGTTTTTT.

CDR3 protein: CASSGLPDKDNQPQHF. For the CDR3, the DNA is TGTGCCAGCAGTGGGCTCCCGGACAAAGACAATCAGCCCCAGCATTTT. The chain employs TRBV6-4 and TRBJ1-5; possible D gene TRBD1, 5 bases. Per the germline V gene, CDR1 is MRHNA and CDR2 is SNTAGT. There are 16 residues in the CDR3. Between the trimmed V and J ends, which lost 4 bases and 3 bases, there was a span of 16 bases.

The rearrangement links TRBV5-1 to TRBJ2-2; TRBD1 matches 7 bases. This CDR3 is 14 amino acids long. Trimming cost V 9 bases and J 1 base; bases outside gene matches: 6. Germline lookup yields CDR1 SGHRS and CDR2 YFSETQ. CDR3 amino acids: CATTPGGNTGELFF. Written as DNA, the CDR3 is TGCGCCACAACTCCAGGGGGGAACACCGGGGAGCTGTTTTTT. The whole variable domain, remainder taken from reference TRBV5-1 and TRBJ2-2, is KAGVTQTPRYLIKTRGQQVTLSCSPISGHRSVSWYQQTPGQGLQFLFEYFSETQRNKGNFPGRFSGRQFSNSRSEMNVSTLELGDSALYLCATTPGGNTGELFFGEGSRLTVL.

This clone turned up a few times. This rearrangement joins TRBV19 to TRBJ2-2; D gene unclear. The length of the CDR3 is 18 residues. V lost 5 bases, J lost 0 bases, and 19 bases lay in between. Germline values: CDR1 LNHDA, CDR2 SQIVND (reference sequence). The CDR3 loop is CASSFKSRIFANTGELFF. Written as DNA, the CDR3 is TGTGCCAGTAGTTTTAAATCGCGTATATTCGCGAACACCGGGGAGCTGTTTTTT. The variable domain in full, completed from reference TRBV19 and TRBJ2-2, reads DGGITQSPKYLFRKEGQNVTLSCEQNLNHDAMYWYRQDPGQGLRLIYYSQIVNDFQKGDIAEGYSVSREKKESFPLTVTSAQKNPTAFYLCASSFKSRIFANTGELFFGEGSRLTVL.

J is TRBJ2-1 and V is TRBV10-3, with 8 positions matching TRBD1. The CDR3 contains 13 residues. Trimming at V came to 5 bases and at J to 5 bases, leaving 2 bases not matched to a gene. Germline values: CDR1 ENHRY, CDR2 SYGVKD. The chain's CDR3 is CAISPDRDNEQFF. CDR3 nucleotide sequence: TGTGCCATCAGTCCGGACAGGGACAATGAGCAGTTCTTC.

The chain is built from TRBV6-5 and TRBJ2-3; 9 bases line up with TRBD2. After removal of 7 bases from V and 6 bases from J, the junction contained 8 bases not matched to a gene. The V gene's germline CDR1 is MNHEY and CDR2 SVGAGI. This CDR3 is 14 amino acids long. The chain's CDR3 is CASNPGLASDTQYF. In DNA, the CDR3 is TGTGCCAGCAATCCGGGACTAGCATCCGATACGCAGTATTTT.

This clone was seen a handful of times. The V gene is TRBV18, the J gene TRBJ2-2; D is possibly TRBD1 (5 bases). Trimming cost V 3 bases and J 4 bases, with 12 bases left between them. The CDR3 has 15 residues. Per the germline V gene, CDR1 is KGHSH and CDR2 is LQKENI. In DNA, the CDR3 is TGTGCCAGCTCACCGTCTGGGGCGCGCACCGGGGAGCTGTTTTTT. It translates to CASSPSGARTGELFF.

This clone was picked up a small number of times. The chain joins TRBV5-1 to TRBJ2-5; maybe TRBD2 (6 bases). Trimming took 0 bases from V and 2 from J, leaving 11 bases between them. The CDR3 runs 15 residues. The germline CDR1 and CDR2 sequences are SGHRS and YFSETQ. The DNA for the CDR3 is TGCGCCAGCAGCTTGGGCGCCGGGACTCAAGAGACCCAGTACTTC. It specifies CASSLGAGTQETQYF.

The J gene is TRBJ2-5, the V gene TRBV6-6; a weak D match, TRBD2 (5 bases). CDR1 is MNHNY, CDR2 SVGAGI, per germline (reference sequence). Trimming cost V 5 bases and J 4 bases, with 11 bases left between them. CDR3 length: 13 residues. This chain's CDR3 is CASSPLGGETQYF. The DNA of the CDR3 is TGTGCCAGCAGTCCCCTTGGAGGAGAGACCCAGTACTTC.

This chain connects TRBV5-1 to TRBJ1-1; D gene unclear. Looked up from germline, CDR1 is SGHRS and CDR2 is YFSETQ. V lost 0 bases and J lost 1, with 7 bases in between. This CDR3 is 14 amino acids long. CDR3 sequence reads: CASSLGNRNTEAFF. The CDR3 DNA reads TGCGCCAGCAGCTTGGGAAACAGGAACACTGAAGCTTTCTTT. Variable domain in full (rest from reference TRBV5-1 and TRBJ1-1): KAGVTQTPRYLIKTRGQQVTLSCSPISGHRSVSWYQQTPGQGLQFLFEYFSETQRNKGNFPGRFSGRQFSNSRSEMNVSTLELGDSALYLCASSLGNRNTEAFFGQGTRLTVV.

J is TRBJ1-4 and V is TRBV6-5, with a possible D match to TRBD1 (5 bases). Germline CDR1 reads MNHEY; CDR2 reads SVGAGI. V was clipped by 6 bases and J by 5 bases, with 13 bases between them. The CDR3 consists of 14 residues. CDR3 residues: CASSRGTPNEKLFF. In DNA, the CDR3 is TGTGCCAGCAGCCGCGGGACCCCAAATGAAAAACTGTTTTTT.

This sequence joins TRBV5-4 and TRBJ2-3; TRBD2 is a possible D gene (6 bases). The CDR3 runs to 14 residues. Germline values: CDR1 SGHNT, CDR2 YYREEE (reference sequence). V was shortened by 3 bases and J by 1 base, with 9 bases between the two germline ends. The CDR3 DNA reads TGTGCCAGCAGCTCTCCGGGGGGCACAGATACGCAGTATTTT. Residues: CASSSPGGTDTQYF. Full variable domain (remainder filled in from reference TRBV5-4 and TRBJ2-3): ETGVTQSPTHLIKTRGQQVTLRCSSQSGHNTVSWYQQALGQGPQFIFQYYREEENGRGNFPPRFSGLQFPNYSSELNVNALELDDSALYLCASSSPGGTDTQYFGPGTRLTVL.